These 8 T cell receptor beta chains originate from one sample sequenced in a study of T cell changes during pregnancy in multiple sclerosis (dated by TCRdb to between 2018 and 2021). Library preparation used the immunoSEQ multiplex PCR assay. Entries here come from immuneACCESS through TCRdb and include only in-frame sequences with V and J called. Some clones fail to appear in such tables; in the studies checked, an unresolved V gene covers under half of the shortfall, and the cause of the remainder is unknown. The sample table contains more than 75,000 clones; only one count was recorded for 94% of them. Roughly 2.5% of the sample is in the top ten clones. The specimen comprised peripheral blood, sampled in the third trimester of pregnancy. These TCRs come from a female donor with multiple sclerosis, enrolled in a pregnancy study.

The CDR3: CANSTPGVPTYNEQFF. The DNA for the CDR3 is TGTGCCAACTCAACCCCGGGGGTCCCGACCTACAATGAGCAGTTCTTC. The rearrangement links TRBV2 to TRBJ2-1; a possible D gene is TRBD2 (6 bases). The germline V gene encodes CDR1 SNHLY and CDR2 FYNNEI. With 10 bases removed from V and 2 bases from J, the gap between germline ends came to 21 bases. The CDR3 runs 16 residues.

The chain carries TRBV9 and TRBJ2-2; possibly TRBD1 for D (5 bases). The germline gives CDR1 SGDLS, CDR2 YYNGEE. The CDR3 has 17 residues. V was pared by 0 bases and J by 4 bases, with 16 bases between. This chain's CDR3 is CASSVGGAGLGTGELFF. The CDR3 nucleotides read TGTGCCAGCAGCGTAGGTGGAGCAGGGTTAGGCACCGGGGAGCTGTTTTTT.

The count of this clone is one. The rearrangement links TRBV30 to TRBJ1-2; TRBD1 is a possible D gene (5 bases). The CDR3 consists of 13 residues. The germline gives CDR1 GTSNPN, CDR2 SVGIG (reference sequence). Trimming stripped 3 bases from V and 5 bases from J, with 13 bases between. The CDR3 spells CAWRLERGYGYTF. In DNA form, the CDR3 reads TGTGCCTGGAGATTAGAAAGGGGTTATGGCTACACCTTC.

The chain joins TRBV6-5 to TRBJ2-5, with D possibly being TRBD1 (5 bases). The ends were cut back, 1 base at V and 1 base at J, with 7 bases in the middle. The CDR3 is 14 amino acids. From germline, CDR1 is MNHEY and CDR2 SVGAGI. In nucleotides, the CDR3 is TGTGCCAGCAGTTACTGGGGCAGCCAAGAGACCCAGTACTTC. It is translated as CASSYWGSQETQYF.

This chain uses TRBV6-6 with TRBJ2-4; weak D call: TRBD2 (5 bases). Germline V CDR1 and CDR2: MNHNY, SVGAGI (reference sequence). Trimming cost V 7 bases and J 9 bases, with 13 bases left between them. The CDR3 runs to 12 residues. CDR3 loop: CASTVTGSIQYF. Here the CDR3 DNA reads TGTGCCAGCACCGTGACTGGGAGCATTCAGTACTTC.

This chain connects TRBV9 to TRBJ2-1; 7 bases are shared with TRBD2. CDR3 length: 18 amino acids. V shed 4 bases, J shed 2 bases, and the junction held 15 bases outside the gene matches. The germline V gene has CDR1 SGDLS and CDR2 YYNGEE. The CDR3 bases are TGTGCCAGCAGCCCACCGGGGGGAGGGCGGGGGACCTACAATGAGCAGTTCTTC. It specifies CASSPPGGGRGTYNEQFF.

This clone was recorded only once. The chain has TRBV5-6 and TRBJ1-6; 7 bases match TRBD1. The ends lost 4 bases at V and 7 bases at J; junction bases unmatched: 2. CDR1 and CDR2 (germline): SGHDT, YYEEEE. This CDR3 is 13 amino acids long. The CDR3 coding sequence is TGTGCCAGCAGCACGGGACAGAATTCACCCCTCCACTTT. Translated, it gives CASSTGQNSPLHF.

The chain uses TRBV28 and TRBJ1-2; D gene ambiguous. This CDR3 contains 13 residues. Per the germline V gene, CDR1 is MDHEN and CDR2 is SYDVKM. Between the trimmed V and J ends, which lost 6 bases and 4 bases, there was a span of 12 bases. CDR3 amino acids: CASRPGSGYGYTF. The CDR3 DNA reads TGTGCCAGCAGACCCGGGTCCGGCTATGGCTACACCTTC.